The 2 T cell receptor beta chains in this list originate from one sample, sequenced in a study of a mutant IDH1 vaccine in newly diagnosed glioma. Time point specified: week 5, during vaccination. Doses comprised 300 ug of mutant IDH1 20-mer peptide each, plus topical imiquimod. Their cognate antigens are unknown. Here immunoSEQ multiplex PCR was the method, and the copy in TCRdb shows in-frame clones only, minus some. This sample carries over 30,000 clones, approximately 83% of them seen once, and the ten largest clones take 20% to 25%. Specimen: PBMCs, collected from a glioma patient whose treatment included an IDH1 peptide vaccine. Every receptor here comes from a young man with glioma.

The rearrangement joins TRBV19 to TRBJ2-5; 9 bases fit TRBD2. This CDR3 spans 15 amino acids. Germline-derived CDR1 and CDR2 are LNHDA and SQIVND (reference sequence). V lost 2 bases and J lost 4; bases outside the gene matches: 5. CDR3 nucleotide sequence: TGTGCCAGTAGTATAAGCGGCGGGGGGGCAGAGACCCAGTACTTC. Translation: CASSISGGGAETQYF. Together with reference TRBV19 and TRBJ2-5, the CDR3 gives the full variable domain: DGGITQSPKYLFRKEGQNVTLSCEQNLNHDAMYWYRQDPGQGLRLIYYSQIVNDFQKGDIAEGYSVSREKKESFPLTVTSAQKNPTAFYLCASSISGGGAETQYFGPGTRLLVL.

V gene TRBV14 combines with J gene TRBJ1-2; tentative D call: TRBD1 (5 bases). The germline V and J ends were trimmed by 0 bases and 11 bases, with 10 bases remaining between them. Germline loops: CDR1 SGHDN, CDR2 FVKESK. The CDR3 spans 12 residues. CDR3 sequence: CASSQDRVWYTF. DNA for the CDR3: TGTGCCAGCAGCCAAGACAGGGTTTGGTACACCTTC.